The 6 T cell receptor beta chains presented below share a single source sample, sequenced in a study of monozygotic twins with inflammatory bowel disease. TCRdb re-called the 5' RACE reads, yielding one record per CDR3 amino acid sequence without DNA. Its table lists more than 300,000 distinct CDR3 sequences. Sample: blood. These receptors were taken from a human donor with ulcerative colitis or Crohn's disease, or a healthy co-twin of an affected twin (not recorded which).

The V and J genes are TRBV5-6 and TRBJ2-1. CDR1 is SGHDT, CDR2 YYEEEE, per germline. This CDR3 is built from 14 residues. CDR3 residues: CASSRQTSYNEQFF. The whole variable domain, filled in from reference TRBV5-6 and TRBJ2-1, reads DAGVTQSPTHLIKTRGQQVTLRCSPKSGHDTVSWYQQALGQGPQFIFQYYEEEERQRGNFPDRFSGHQFPNYSSELNVNALLLGDSALYLCASSRQTSYNEQFFGPGTRLTVL.

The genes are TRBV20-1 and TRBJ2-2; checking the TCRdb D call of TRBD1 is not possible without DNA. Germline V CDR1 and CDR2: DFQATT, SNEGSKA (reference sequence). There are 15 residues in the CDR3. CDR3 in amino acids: CSALRRTGNTGELFF.

The CDR3 sequence: CASSGGNTDTQYF. This rearrangement joins TRBV5-1 to TRBJ2-3; TCRdb outputs TRBD1, but without DNA this stays unchecked. The CDR3 covers 13 residues. Germline CDR1 SGHRS, CDR2 YFSETQ.

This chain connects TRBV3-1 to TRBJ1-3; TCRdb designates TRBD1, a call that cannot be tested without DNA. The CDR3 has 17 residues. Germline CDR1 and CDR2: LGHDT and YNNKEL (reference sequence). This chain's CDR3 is CASSPTWTGGAGNTIYF.

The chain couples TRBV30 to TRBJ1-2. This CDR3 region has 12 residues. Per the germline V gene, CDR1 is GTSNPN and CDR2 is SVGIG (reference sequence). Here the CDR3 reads CAWSVRGFGYTF.

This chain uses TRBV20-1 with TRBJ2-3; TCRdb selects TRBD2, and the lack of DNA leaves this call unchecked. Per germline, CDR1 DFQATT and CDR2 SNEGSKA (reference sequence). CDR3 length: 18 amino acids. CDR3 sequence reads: CSARLDISGIRPYNTQYF.